This entry features one T cell receptor (beta chain) sequence. The specificity of this receptor is unknown. No qualities accompany the bases; no much larger clone lies one base away. The data stem from a study of T cells in Graves' hyperthyroidism and ophthalmopathy (dated by TCRdb to the late 2010s). Background for the entire study: Peripheral blood samples were taken at initial diagnosis, before any treatment was given. To identify distinguishing TCR V-J signatures, a discovery cohort of around 100 patients was used, comprising under 45 with Graves' ophthalmopathy and some 60 with stable Graves' hyperthyroidism. Prospective prediction of ophthalmopathy was tested in an independent validation cohort of 18 hyperthyroidism patients and 15 to 17 patients who later progressed to ophthalmopathy. The approximately 95 discovery patients were divided at random into training and test sets in a 7:3 ratio. In six Graves' hyperthyroidism patients, the study also compared T-cell repertoires from thyroid tissue with T-cell repertoires from blood. After blood sampling, hyperthyroidism patients were treated with methimazole at a starting dose of 30 mg daily, and ophthalmopathy patients were treated with high-dose intravenous methylprednisolone. The paper describes TCR Vbeta CDR3 sequencing of around 140 peripheral blood samples, made up of around 41 ophthalmopathy patients, some 80 hyperthyroidism patients and roughly 17 progressor patients.

The TCR beta CDR3 regions were amplified from the RNA transcripts. For the first round of RT-PCR on the TCR CDR3, the HTBI primer set was used together with the Qiagen OneStep RT-PCR kit. Libraries were constructed in a second round of multiplex PCR, after which size selection and purification were carried out. Paired-end sequencing of the libraries was performed with 100 bp reads on an Illumina HiSeq2000. Per the source publication's procedure: SOAPnuke was used to process the raw data, with reads discarded if the reads contained adapters or uncalled bases, had a mean Phred below 15, or lacked an exact constant-primer or identifier match. COPE v1.2.5 was used to merge high-quality paired reads, and clonotypes were defined as unique nucleotide sequences. MiTCR v1.1 was used to align clonotypes to the IMGT TRBV, TRBD and TRBJ reference segments. The analysis included only V-J combinations with a frequency above 0.0001, which together covered 98% to 99.2% of the repertoires. The TCS score was defined as F50 (clonal expansion) divided by E x V (chaos), with BLOSUM62-based TCRdist calculated between CDR3 peptides within each V-J. Welch's t-statistics and random forest reduced approximately 520 V-J features to 10 to 15, which were used in a naive Bayes classifier (R e1071). The public reads were reanalyzed by TCRdb: fastp trimming at Q25, MiXCR alignment, in-frame beta chains only. Merged by CDR3 protein, the rows form single entries marked with the most common genes and DNA. These V and J calls derive from TCRdb rather than the authors' analysis. Here the sample has 300,000 to 400,000 distinct CDR3 sequences; roughly 18% occur a single time. The ten largest clonotypes hold 45% to 50% of the sample.

The germline V gene (reference sequence) sets CDR1 to DFQATT and CDR2 to SNEGSKA. Clipping removes 3 bases from V and 3 bases from J, with 4 as the unmatched junction base count. From the cysteine up to the phenylalanine, the CDR3 has a length of 14 residues. The kept DNA is CDR3 alone, 42 bases in frame from the first base. The full study reports these points: Most expanded thyroid clonotypes (frequency above 0.001) were also found in blood, which suggests that blood repertoires may mirror thyroid immune responses. A model built on a 13 V-J signature distinguished ophthalmopathy from stable hyperthyroidism, reaching approximately 89% sensitivity and around 81% specificity in cross-validation and 80%/75% in testing. During validation, the model predicted progression to ophthalmopathy a median of about 6.3 months ahead of onset, with roughly 65% sensitivity and 72% to 80% specificity. No statistical method was used to set the sample size in advance, and investigators knew the group allocation.

Stable Graves' hyperthyroidism was defined as the absence of progression to ophthalmopathy over 18 months of follow-up. The hyperthyroidism patients were between 18 and 65 years old and newly diagnosed, with a disease duration of less than 2 months. The study excluded patients with uncontrolled infections, other autoimmune diseases, pregnancy or lactation. Diagnoses relied on clinical symptoms, serum thyroxine and TRAb, thyroid ultrasound and orbital computed tomography. PBMCs were separated from 10 ml of fresh peripheral blood using Ficoll-Paque density gradient centrifugation. Total RNA was extracted with Trizol reagent, and quality was checked on an Agilent 2100 Bioanalyzer.

The rearrangement combines TRBV20-1 with TRBJ2-1; TRBD2 aligns with 8 central bases. This TCR was recovered from a woman aged 45 to 65 with Graves' hyperthyroidism. Sequenced material: blood. The sequence in DNA is TGCAGTGCTAGTGGACTAGCTGACTACAATGAGCAGTTCTTC. It translates as CSASGLADYNEQFF.